The rows below give T cell receptor beta chains drawn from one sample of a study of CD8+ T cells in alopecia areata. The repertoire was sequenced with immunoSEQ multiplex PCR; TCRdb's copy has only in-frame clones and lacks some. The sample contains about 220,000 clones, less than 75% of which appear only once. The sequencing here drew on CD4+ T cells sorted from blood, taken at week 4, from a patient treated with tofacitinib. The origin of the receptors is a human donor with alopecia areata. Both conserved end residues are part of each CDR3. A D gene is named only where the DNA matches it firmly. Some rows mark clone size as missing; the rest say once, few, many or name a class of expanded clone.

j_call clone_size d_call v_call cdr3_nt cdr3_aa
TRBJ2-7 . . TRBV2 TGTGCCAGCAATGGACACCGCAACTCCTACGAGCAGTACTTC CASNGHRNSYEQYF
TRBJ1-6 few . TRBV2 TGTGCCAGCAGTGGCCAGAAACCTTATAATTCACCCCTCCACTTT CASSGQKPYNSPLHF
TRBJ1-1 once . TRBV29-1 TGCAGCGTTGAAACCAGGGCGAGCACTGAAGCTTTCTTT CSVETRASTEAFF
TRBJ2-7 . . TRBV30 TGTGCCTGGAGTGTACCAGGGACGATATCCTACGAGCAGTACTTC CAWSVPGTISYEQYF
TRBJ2-3 . TRBD2 TRBV25-1 TGTGCCAGCAGTGAAAGCGGGGGGGCCGAAGATACGCAGTATTTT CASSESGGAEDTQYF
TRBJ2-1 few . TRBV10-3 TGTGCCATCAGTGCCTCCATTGGCAATGAGCAGTTCTTC CAISASIGNEQFF
TRBJ2-3 . . TRBV2 TGTGCCAGAGGGGGTAAGGGGTCTAGCACAGATACGCAGTATTTT CARGGKGSSTDTQYF
TRBJ2-1 few . TRBV11-2 TGTGCCAGCAGCTTAGAGGTAGCCCGGGGGAATGAGCAGTTCTTC CASSLEVARGNEQFF
TRBJ1-2 . . TRBV7-2 TGTGCCAGCAGCTTAGCAGGGCCCACAAGGGGCTACACCTTC CASSLAGPTRGYTF
TRBJ1-5 few . TRBV30 TGTGCCTGGAGTGACGGAAGCAATCAGCCCCAGCATTTT CAWSDGSNQPQHF
TRBJ1-1 . TRBD1 TRBV30 TGTGCCTGGAGTCGGGGGACAGGGGTGACTGAAGCTTTCTTT CAWSRGTGVTEAFF
TRBJ2-7 . TRBD1 TRBV29-1 TGCAGCGTTTCCTTAGGGACAGGGGTGTACTTC CSVSLGTGVYF
TRBJ2-5 . . TRBV14 TGTGCCAGCAGCCAGGCTCGGACCCAGTACTTC CASSQARTQYF
TRBJ2-7 . TRBD1 TRBV25-1 TGTGCCAGCAGTGAAATGGGACAGGGATCCTACGAGCAGTACTTC CASSEMGQGSYEQYF
TRBJ1-2 . . TRBV14 TGTGCCAGCAGCAACACAGGGATCTATGGCTACACCTTC CASSNTGIYGYTF
TRBJ2-6 once . TRBV5-1 TGCGCCAGCAGCTTGGCTAGAGGGCACCCCACAAGCTCTGGGGCCAACGTCCTGACTTTC CASSLARGHPTSSGANVLTF
TRBJ1-1 . . TRBV10-1 TGCGCCAGCAGGCCTGCGATGACAGGAGTGAACACTGAAGCTTTCTTT CASRPAMTGVNTEAFF
TRBJ2-3 few TRBD2 TRBV29-1 TGCAGTGGAGCGGGGGGCACAGATACGCAGTATTTT CSGAGGTDTQYF
TRBJ2-1 . TRBD2 TRBV29-1 TGCAGCGTTGAAGATCCCGAAAAGCGGGGGACGAGGAATGAGCAGTTCTTC CSVEDPEKRGTRNEQFF
TRBJ2-4 few . TRBV4-3 TGCGCCAGCAGCCAAGAGGAGAGGGGTCACATTCAGTACTTC CASSQEERGHIQYF
TRBJ2-1 few . TRBV7-9 TGTGCCAGCAGCTCTACAGGGAATGAGCAGTTCTTC CASSSTGNEQFF
TRBJ2-7 . . TRBV30 TGTGCCCTGACCAGGGGAACCTACGAGCAGTACTTC CALTRGTYEQYF
TRBJ1-1 . TRBD1 TRBV4-3 TGCGCCAGCAGTAAGGGACAGGGCGACTTGAACACTGAAGCTTTCTTT CASSKGQGDLNTEAFF
TRBJ2-7 few . TRBV6-5 TGTGCCAGCAGCTTGGACCCAAACTTCAAGGGCGAGCAGTACTTC CASSLDPNFKGEQYF
TRBJ2-1 . . TRBV5-1 TGCGCCAGCAGCTCAATACGCGAGCAGTTCTTC CASSSIREQFF
TRBJ1-2 . . TRBV29-1 TGCAGCGTTGAAGACTTGGGGATGTCTAACTATGGCTACACCTTC CSVEDLGMSNYGYTF
TRBJ1-1 . . TRBV11-1 TGTGCCAGCAGCCCCGGACCGACTCCAGACAGAGCTTTCTTT CASSPGPTPDRAFF
TRBJ1-2 . . TRBV4-1 TGCGCCAGCAGCCATATCGGGAACTATGGCTACACCTTC CASSHIGNYGYTF
TRBJ1-5 . . TRBV30 TGTGCCTGGAGTGTCGGGGGACAGCCCCAGCATTTT CAWSVGGQPQHF
TRBJ1-2 . TRBD1 TRBV29-1 TGCAGCGTTGAAGATCGGATCCGGGACAGGGAAGATAGAGGCTATGGCTACACCTTC CSVEDRIRDREDRGYGYTF
TRBJ1-4 . . TRBV5-6 TGTGCCAGCAGCTTAACTAATGAAAAACTGTTTTTT CASSLTNEKLFF
TRBJ2-1 many TRBD1 TRBV19 TGTGCCAGTAGTCAGACAGGGCGGATTAGTGAGCAGTTCTTC CASSQTGRISEQFF
TRBJ1-2 . TRBD1 TRBV9 TGTGCCAGCAGCGCCTTTCCGGGACAGGGGGCCTGGTACACCTTC CASSAFPGQGAWYTF
TRBJ1-2 . . TRBV5-1 TGCGCCAGCAGCTTGGATGGAGGGGCCTCCTATGGCTACACCTTC CASSLDGGASYGYTF
TRBJ1-1 . . TRBV11-3 TGTGCCACGTCGCAGGGCATGAACACTGAAGCTTTCTTT CATSQGMNTEAFF
TRBJ2-3 few TRBD2 TRBV7-2 TGTGCCAGCAGCTTAGGAGCGCGGGGGGGCACAGATACGCAGTATTTT CASSLGARGGTDTQYF
TRBJ1-1 . . TRBV30 TGTGCCTGGAGTGCTAATCTTATGAACACTGAAGCTTTCTTT CAWSANLMNTEAFF
TRBJ2-7 few TRBD1 TRBV25-1 TGTGCCAGCAGTCCCCGGGACAGGGAGATCAACGAGCAGTACTTC CASSPRDREINEQYF
TRBJ1-1 many . TRBV6-5 TGTGCCAGCAGCCGGGACACTGAAGCTTTCTTT CASSRDTEAFF
TRBJ2-5 . . TRBV7-3 TGTGCCAGCAGCCATAGGGGGGGCTGGGAGACCCAGTACTTC CASSHRGGWETQYF
TRBJ1-1 . . TRBV29-1 TGCAGCGTTGACGGGACGAACACTGAAGCTTTCTTT CSVDGTNTEAFF
TRBJ2-7 few . TRBV6-6 TGTGCCAGCAGTTACTCGACAGTTTCAGGCGAGCAGTACTTC CASSYSTVSGEQYF
TRBJ1-5 . . TRBV2 TGTGCCAGCAGTGAATTTGCAGGGAAGGGCAATCAGCCCCAGCATTTT CASSEFAGKGNQPQHF
TRBJ1-6 few TRBD1 TRBV10-2 TGCGCCAGCAGTGAGTCGGCAATGACAGGGGCCTATTCACCCCTCCACTTT CASSESAMTGAYSPLHF
TRBJ2-6 . TRBD1 TRBV10-3 TGTGCCATCAGGGCCGGGACAGGGGGTGCTGGGGCCAACGTCCTGACTTTC CAIRAGTGGAGANVLTF
TRBJ1-2 . TRBD1 TRBV15 TGTGCCACCAGCAGAGGCGGACAGGGGAATAACTATGGCTACACCTTC CATSRGGQGNNYGYTF
TRBJ2-1 . . TRBV6-6 TGTGCCAGCAGCGTCCCCCTAAGGGATGAGCAGTTCTTC CASSVPLRDEQFF
TRBJ2-1 . TRBD2 TRBV27 TGTGCCAGCAGCCCTGCTTCGAGCGGGGGGGCCGGGAATGAGCAGTTCTTC CASSPASSGGAGNEQFF
TRBJ2-1 . . TRBV15 TGTGCCACCACCTCATGGGACAATGAGCAGTTCTTC CATTSWDNEQFF
TRBJ2-7 . . TRBV29-1 TGCAGCGTGACAGGAACTCTCTACGAGCAGTACTTC CSVTGTLYEQYF
TRBJ1-2 . . TRBV2 TGTGCCAGCAAGTATGGAAACTATGGCTACACCTTC CASKYGNYGYTF
TRBJ1-4 many TRBD1 TRBV5-6 TGTGCCAGCAGCTACGGACAGGTTGGTGAAAAACTGTTTTTT CASSYGQVGEKLFF
TRBJ2-2 many . TRBV6-6 TGTGCCAGCAGTTACAGGGACACCGGGGAGCTGTTTTTT CASSYRDTGELFF
TRBJ1-6 . . TRBV2 TGTGCCAGCAGCAATCAGGGAGCCAATTCACCCCTCCACTTT CASSNQGANSPLHF
TRBJ2-7 many . TRBV7-9 TGTGCCAGCAGCCCAAGGACTCACGGCAGCTACGAGCAGTACTTC CASSPRTHGSYEQYF
TRBJ1-2 once TRBD1 TRBV30 TGTGCCTGGAGTGTCCCAGGGACAGGGGTTAACTATGGCTACACCTTC CAWSVPGTGVNYGYTF
TRBJ1-1 . . TRBV15 TGTGCCACCAGCAGAGCGGACATGCCTGAAGCTTTCTTT CATSRADMPEAFF